The source of this T cell receptor (beta chain) is a study of cytomegalovirus exposure and HLA in healthy donors. Study-wide background: From some 180 million T cells, an earlier analysis saw 100 million to 140 million unique TCR beta sequences. Out of 398 genotyped donors, roughly 80% belonged to the Caucasian-associated ancestry cluster.

PCR employed 60 Vbeta and 13 Jbeta primers. Sequencing was performed with immunoSEQ multiplex PCR; in TCRdb, only in-frame clones are kept and a portion is missing. Among 80,000 to 100,000 clones listed, over 65% were seen once. After removal of 6 bases from V and 5 bases from J, the junction contained 9 bases not matched to a gene. CDR3 size: 14 residues. CDR1 and CDR2 (germline): SGDLS, YYNGEE. This sequence was found in a young man in good health and CMV-seropositive. The sample consisted of PBMCs. V is TRBV9 and J is TRBJ2-5; TRBD2 matches 8 bases. The CDR3 loop is CASNQAGARETQYF. As DNA, the CDR3 is TGTGCCAGCAATCAAGCGGGAGCTCGTGAGACCCAGTACTTC.